This note documents a single T cell receptor beta chain sequence. Sample time point: pre-sensitization, week 0. Treatment indicated: therapeutic diphenylcyclopropenone sensitization with weekly scalp DPC. Germline V gene data show CDR1 as SGHDN and CDR2 as FVKESK. Trimming removed 4 bases at V and 6 bases at J, with 12 bases between. The CDR3 length is 14 residues. MiXCR was run by TCRdb on the RACE reads, yielding one entry per CDR3 protein. The sample has a few hundred thousand distinct CDR3 sequences; more than 6.5% are singletons. These data are taken from a study of human T cells and chemical hapten exposure. The overall study: Diphenylcyclopropenone, dosed weekly to the scalp, was given to patients throughout the roughly 22-week study. Per-sample variation in TCR yield stemmed mainly from small pooled library volume differences.

Sequences were derived from whole blood, sampled in connection with sensitization to the hapten diphenylcyclopropenone (DPC). This chain joins TRBV14 and TRBJ2-2; TRBD2 might be the D (5 bases). The receptor was derived from a woman aged 40 to 55 with alopecia areata. Some clones in this sample may be carry-over from other donors' samples. This CDR3 is CASSPGGRAGELFF. The CDR3 nucleotides read TGTGCCAGCAGCCCCGGAGGAAGGGCCGGGGAGCTGTTTTTT.